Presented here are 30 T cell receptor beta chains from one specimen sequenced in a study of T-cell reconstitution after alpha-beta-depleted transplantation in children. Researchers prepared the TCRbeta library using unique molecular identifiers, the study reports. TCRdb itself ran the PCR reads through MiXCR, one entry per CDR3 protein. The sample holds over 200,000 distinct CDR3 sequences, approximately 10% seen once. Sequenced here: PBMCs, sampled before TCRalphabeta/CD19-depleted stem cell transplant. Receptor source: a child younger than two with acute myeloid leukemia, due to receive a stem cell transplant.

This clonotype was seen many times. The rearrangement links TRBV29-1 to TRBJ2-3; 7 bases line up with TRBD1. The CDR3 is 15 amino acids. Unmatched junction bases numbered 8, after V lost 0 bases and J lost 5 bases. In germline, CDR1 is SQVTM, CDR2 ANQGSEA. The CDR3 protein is CSVEERRQGKDTQYF. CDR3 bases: TGCAGCGTTGAAGAGCGGAGACAGGGTAAAGATACGCAGTATTTT.

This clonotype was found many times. CDR3 DNA sequence: TGCGCCAGCAGCTTCTCGGGGCACAGCTCCTACAATGAGCAGTTCTTC. It codes for CASSFSGHSSYNEQFF. This sequence joins TRBV5-1 and TRBJ2-1; tentatively, D is TRBD1 or TRBD2 (5 bases each). Per germline, CDR1 SGHRS and CDR2 YFSETQ. The V end lost 2 bases, the J end lost 0 bases, and 12 bases lay between the germline ends. The CDR3 loop spans 16 amino acids.

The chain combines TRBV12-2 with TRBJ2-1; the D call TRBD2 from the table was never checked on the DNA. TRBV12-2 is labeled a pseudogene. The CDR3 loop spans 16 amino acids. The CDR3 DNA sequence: TGTGCAAGTCGCAGCATGCCGGGACTAGCGTACAATGAGCAGTTCTTC. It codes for CASRSMPGLAYNEQFF.

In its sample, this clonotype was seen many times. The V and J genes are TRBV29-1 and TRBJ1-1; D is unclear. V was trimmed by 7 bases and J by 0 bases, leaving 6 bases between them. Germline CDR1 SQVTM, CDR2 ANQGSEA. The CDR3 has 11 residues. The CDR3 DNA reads TGCAGCGCGACGGTGAACACTGAAGCTTTCTTT. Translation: CSATVNTEAFF.

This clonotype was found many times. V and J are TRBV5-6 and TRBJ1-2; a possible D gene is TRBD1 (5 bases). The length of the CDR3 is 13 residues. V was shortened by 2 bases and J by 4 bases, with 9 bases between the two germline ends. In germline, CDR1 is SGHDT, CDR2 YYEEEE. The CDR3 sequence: CASSFVGGYGYTF. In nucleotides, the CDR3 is TGTGCCAGCAGCTTTGTGGGGGGCTATGGCTACACCTTC.

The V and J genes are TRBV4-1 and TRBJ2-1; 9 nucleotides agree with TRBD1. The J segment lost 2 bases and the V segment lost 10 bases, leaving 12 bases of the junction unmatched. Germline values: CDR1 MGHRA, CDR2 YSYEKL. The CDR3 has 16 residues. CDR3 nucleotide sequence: TGCGCCACCACCCCGACCTGGGACAGGGCCTACAATGAGCAGTTCTTC. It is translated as CATTPTWDRAYNEQFF.

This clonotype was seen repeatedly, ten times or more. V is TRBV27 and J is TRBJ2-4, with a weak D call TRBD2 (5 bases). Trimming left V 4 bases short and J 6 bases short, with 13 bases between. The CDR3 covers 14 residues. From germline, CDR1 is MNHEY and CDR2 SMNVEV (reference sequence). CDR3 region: CASSSLVEANIQYF. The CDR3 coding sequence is TGTGCCAGCAGTTCCCTGGTGGAGGCAAACATTCAGTACTTC.

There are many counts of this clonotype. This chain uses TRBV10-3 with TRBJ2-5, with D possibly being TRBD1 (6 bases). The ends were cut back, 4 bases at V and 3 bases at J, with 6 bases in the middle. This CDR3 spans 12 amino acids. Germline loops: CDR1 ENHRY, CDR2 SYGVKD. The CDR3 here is CAISGQEETQYF. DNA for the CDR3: TGTGCCATCAGTGGACAGGAAGAGACCCAGTACTTC.

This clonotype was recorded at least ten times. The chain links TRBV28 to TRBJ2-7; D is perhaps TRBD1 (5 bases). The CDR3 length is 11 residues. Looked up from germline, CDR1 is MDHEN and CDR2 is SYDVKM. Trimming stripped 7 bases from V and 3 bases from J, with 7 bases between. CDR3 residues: CASMTVYEQYF. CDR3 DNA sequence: TGTGCCAGCATGACAGTCTACGAGCAGTACTTC.

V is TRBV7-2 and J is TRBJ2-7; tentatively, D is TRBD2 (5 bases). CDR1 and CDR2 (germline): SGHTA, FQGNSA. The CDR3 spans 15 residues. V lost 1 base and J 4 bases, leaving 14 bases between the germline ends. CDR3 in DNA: TGTGCCAGCAGCTTAGAGAAGCGGATTAAGTACGAGCAGTACTTC. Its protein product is CASSLEKRIKYEQYF.

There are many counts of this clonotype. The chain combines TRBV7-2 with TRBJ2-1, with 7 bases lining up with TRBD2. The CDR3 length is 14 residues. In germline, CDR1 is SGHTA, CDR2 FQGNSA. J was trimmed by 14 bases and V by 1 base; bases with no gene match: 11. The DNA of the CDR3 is TGTGCCAGCAGCTTAGTTTTCGGCGGGAGTAAGGAGTTCTTC. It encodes CASSLVFGGSKEFF.

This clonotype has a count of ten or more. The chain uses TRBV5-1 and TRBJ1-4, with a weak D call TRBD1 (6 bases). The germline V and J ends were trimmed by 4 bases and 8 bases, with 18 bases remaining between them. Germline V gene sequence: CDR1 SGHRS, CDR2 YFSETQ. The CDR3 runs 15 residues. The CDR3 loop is CASSLRDTLGEKLFF. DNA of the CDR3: TGCGCCAGCAGCCTCCGGGACACCCTAGGAGAAAAACTGTTTTTT.

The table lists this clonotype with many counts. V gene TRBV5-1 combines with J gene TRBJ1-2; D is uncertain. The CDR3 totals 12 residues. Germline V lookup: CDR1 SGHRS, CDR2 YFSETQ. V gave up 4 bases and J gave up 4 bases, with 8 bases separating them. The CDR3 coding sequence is TGCGCCAGCAGCCCAAGTGGCTATGGCTACACCTTC. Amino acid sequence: CASSPSGYGYTF.

The CDR3 loop reads CSALSPGANVLTF. The CDR3 DNA reads as TGCAGCGCTCTATCCCCTGGGGCCAACGTCCTGACTTTC. The rearrangement links TRBV29-1 to TRBJ2-6; no definite D call. The CDR3 totals 13 residues. Trimming took 7 bases from V and 2 from J, leaving 9 bases between them. From germline, CDR1 is SQVTM and CDR2 ANQGSEA.

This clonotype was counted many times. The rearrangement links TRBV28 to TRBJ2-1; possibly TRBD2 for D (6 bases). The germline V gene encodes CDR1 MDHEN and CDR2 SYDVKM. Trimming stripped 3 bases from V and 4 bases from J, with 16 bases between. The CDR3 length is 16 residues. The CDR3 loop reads CASSLGGGGAYNEQFF. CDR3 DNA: TGTGCCAGCAGTTTGGGGGGAGGAGGGGCATACAATGAGCAGTTCTTC.

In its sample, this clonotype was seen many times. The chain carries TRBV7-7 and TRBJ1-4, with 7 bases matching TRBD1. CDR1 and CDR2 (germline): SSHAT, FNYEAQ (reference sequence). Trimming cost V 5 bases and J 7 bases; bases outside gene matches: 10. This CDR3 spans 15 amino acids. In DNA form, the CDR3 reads TGTGCCAGCAGCCAGGGGGTGACAGGATCTGAAAAACTGTTTTTT. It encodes CASSQGVTGSEKLFF. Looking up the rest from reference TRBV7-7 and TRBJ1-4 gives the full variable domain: GAGVSQSPRYKVTKRGQDVTLRCDPISSHATLYWYQQALGQGPEFLTYFNYEAQPDKSGLPSDRFSAERPEGSISTLTIQRTEQRDSAMYRCASSQGVTGSEKLFFGSGTQLSVL.

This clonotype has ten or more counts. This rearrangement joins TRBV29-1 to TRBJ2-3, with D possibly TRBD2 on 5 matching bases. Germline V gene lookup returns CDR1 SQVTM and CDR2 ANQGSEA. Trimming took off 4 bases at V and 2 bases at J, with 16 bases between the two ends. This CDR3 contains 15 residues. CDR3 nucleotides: TGCAGCGTTGCCCGAGAAGCGGCAACCACAGATACGCAGTATTTT. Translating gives CSVAREAATTDTQYF.

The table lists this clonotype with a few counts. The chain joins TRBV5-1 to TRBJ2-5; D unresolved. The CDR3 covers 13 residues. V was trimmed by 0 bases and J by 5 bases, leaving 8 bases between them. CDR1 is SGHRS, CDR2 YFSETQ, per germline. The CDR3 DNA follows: TGCGCCAGCAGCTTGGCCGTCCGGGAGACCCAGTACTTC. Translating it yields CASSLAVRETQYF.

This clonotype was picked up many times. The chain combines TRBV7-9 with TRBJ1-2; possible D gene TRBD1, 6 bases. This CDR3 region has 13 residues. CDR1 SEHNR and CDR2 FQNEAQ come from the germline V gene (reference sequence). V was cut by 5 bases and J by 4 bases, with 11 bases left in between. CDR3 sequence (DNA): TGTGCCAGCAGCCGCCAGGGGATCTATGGCTACACCTTC. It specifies CASSRQGIYGYTF.

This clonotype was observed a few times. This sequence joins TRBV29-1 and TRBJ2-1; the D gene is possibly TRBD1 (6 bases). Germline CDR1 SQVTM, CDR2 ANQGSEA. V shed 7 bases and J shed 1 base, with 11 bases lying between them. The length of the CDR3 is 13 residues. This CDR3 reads CSAEGESYNEQFF. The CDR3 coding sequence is TGCAGCGCCGAGGGGGAATCCTACAATGAGCAGTTCTTC.

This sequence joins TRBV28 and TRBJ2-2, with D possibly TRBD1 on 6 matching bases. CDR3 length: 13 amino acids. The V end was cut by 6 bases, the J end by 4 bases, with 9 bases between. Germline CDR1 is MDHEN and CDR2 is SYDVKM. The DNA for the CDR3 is TGTGCCAGCAGCCAGGGGCCCACCGGGGAGCTGTTTTTT. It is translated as CASSQGPTGELFF.

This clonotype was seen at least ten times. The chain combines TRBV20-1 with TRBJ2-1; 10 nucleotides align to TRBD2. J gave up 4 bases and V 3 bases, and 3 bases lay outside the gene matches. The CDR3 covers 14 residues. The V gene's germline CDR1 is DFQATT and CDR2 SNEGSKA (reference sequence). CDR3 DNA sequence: TGCAGTGCTAGTACTAGCGGGGATTACAATGAGCAGTTCTTC. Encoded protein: CSASTSGDYNEQFF.

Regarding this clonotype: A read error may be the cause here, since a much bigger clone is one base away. CDR3 residues: CSAPSGRANKQYF. The CDR3 region has the DNA TGCAGTGCCCCTAGCGGGAGGGCCAACAAGCAGTACTTC. The chain carries TRBV20-1 and TRBJ2-7; TRBD2 matches 12 bases. The germline CDR1 and CDR2 sequences are DFQATT and SNEGSKA (reference sequence). After removal of 6 bases from V and 8 bases from J, the junction contained 8 bases not matched to a gene. The length of the CDR3 is 13 residues.

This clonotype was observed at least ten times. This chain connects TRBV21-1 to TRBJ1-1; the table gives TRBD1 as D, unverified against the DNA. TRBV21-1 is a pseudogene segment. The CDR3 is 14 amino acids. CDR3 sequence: CASSGQGGDAEAFF. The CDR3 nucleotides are TGTGCCAGCAGTGGACAGGGAGGGGACGCTGAAGCTTTCTTT.

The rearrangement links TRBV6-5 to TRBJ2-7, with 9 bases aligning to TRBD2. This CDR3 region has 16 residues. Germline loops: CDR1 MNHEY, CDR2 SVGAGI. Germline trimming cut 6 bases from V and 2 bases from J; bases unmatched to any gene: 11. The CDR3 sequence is CASSYASGTSTYEQYF. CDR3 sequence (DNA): TGTGCCAGCAGCTACGCTAGCGGGACCTCTACCTACGAGCAGTACTTC.

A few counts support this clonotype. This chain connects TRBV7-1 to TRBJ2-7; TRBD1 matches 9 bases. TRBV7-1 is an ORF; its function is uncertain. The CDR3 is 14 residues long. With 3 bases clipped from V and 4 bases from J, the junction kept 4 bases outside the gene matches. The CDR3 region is CASSSVGQGYEQYF. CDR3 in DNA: TGTGCCAGCAGCTCGGTGGGACAGGGATACGAGCAGTACTTC.

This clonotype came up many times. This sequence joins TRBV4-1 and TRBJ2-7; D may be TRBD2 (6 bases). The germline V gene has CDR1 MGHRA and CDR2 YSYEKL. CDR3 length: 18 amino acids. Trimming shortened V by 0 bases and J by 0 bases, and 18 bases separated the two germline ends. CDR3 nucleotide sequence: TGCGCCAGCAGCCAAGATCTCGAAGCGGGCACGATCTCCTACGAGCAGTACTTC. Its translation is CASSQDLEAGTISYEQYF.

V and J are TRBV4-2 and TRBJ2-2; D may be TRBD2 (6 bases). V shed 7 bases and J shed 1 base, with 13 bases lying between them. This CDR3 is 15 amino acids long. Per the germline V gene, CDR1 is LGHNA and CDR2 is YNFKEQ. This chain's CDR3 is CASTVRGMNTGELFF. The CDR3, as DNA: TGTGCCAGCACCGTCCGCGGGATGAACACCGGGGAGCTGTTTTTT.

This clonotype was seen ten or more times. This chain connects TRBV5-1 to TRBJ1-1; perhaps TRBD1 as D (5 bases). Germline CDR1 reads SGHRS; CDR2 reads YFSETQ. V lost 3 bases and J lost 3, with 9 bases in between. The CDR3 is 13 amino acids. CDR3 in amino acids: CASSSQGDTEAFF. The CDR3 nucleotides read TGCGCCAGCAGCTCGCAGGGAGACACTGAAGCTTTCTTT.

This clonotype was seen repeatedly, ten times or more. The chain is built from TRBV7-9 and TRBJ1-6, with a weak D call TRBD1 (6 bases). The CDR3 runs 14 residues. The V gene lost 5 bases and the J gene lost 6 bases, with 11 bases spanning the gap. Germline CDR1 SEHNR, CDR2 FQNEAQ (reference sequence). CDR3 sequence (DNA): TGTGCCAGCAGCATCCGCAGGGGTAATTCACCCCTCCACTTT. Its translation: CASSIRRGNSPLHF.